This passage covers 9 T cell receptor beta chains from one sample sequenced in a study of beta chain features in type 1 diabetes. Broader study findings: Moderate yet significant TCRB CDR3 shortening was seen in Type 1 diabetes patients in all four CD4+ subsets.

Of the isolated RNA, all was reverse transcribed, and so the sequenced material was expressed TCRB transcripts. Sequencing was performed with immunoSEQ multiplex PCR; in TCRdb, only in-frame clones are kept and a portion is missing. The sample has about 160,000 clones, 6.5% to 8.5% seen once. The antigens for these receptors are not known. What was sequenced was central memory CD4+ T cells from blood. These receptor sequences come from a woman under 30 with type 1 diabetes.

The chain employs TRBV7-2 and TRBJ2-3, with TRBD2 matching over 7 bases. Germline V lookup: CDR1 SGHTA, CDR2 FQGNSA. With 0 bases clipped from V and 7 bases from J, the junction kept 7 bases outside the gene matches. This CDR3 contains 15 residues. In nucleotides, the CDR3 is TGTGCCAGCAGCTTAGCAGCGGGGTCCCTGAATACGCAGTATTTT. As protein: CASSLAAGSLNTQYF. The full variable domain, with the rest looked up from reference TRBV7-2 and TRBJ2-3, is GAGVSQSPSNKVTEKGKDVELRCDPISGHTALYWYRQSLGQGLEFLIYFQGNSAPDKSGLPSDRFSAERTGGSVSTLTIQRTQQEDSAVYLCASSLAAGSLNTQYFGPGTRLTVL.

The CDR3 spells CASTPAGVSAGELFF. CDR3 nucleotides: TGTGCCAGCACCCCAGCGGGAGTGTCGGCCGGGGAGCTGTTTTTT. The chain carries TRBV7-2 and TRBJ2-2, with 8 bases matching TRBD2. The ends lost 7 bases at V and 6 bases at J; junction bases unmatched: 10. Germline V gives CDR1 SGHTA, CDR2 FQGNSA. The CDR3 consists of 15 residues.

This clone was seen a few times. This chain connects TRBV5-1 to TRBJ1-1, with D maybe TRBD1 (5 bases). With 0 bases removed from V and 2 bases from J, the gap between germline ends came to 14 bases. The length of the CDR3 is 16 residues. CDR1 and CDR2 from the germline V gene are SGHRS and YFSETQ. CDR3 DNA: TGCGCCAGCAGCTTGGGGACTAGACAGAAAAACACTGAAGCTTTCTTT. Amino acids: CASSLGTRQKNTEAFF.

This chain links TRBV5-1 with TRBJ2-1; 10 nucleotides agree with TRBD2. V was pared by 5 bases and J by 6 bases, with 5 bases of the junction left unmatched. This CDR3 has 14 residues. Germline V gives CDR1 SGHRS, CDR2 YFSETQ. This CDR3 is CASRSTSGVNEQFF. CDR3 DNA: TGCGCCAGCAGGAGTACTAGCGGGGTCAATGAGCAGTTCTTC. Based on the CDR3 plus reference TRBV5-1 and TRBJ2-1, the full variable domain is KAGVTQTPRYLIKTRGQQVTLSCSPISGHRSVSWYQQTPGQGLQFLFEYFSETQRNKGNFPGRFSGRQFSNSRSEMNVSTLELGDSALYLCASRSTSGVNEQFFGPGTRLTVL.

The genes are TRBV10-2 and TRBJ2-5; 8 bases map to TRBD2. The CDR3 has 14 amino acids. Germline V gene lookup returns CDR1 WSHSY and CDR2 SAAADI. V gave up 7 bases and J gave up 2 bases; unmatched junction bases: 6. CDR3 residues: CASTRTSLQETQYF. CDR3 DNA sequence: TGCGCCAGCACCAGGACTAGCCTACAAGAGACCCAGTACTTC.

The rearrangement joins TRBV2 to TRBJ1-2; 9 nucleotides match TRBD1. The germline V gene encodes CDR1 SNHLY and CDR2 FYNNEI. Losses at the gene ends were 7 bases for V and 8 bases for J; bases not matched to a gene: 11. The CDR3 runs to 14 residues. The CDR3: CASTVLGTGHGYTF. Here the CDR3 DNA reads TGTGCCAGCACTGTATTGGGGACAGGGCACGGCTACACCTTC.

This clone was found a few times. The chain couples TRBV7-6 to TRBJ2-7; tentatively, D is TRBD1 (6 bases). Germline-derived CDR1 and CDR2 are SGHVS and FNYEAQ. CDR3 length: 19 amino acids. The V end was cut by 2 bases, the J end by 0 bases, with 23 bases between. DNA for the CDR3: TGTGCCAGCAGCTTAAGGGCAGGGGAAGGTAGGCGCAGCTCCTACGAGCAGTACTTC. This gives the protein CASSLRAGEGRRSSYEQYF.

This clone was observed a handful of times. The V and J genes are TRBV28 and TRBJ2-5; 9 bases map to TRBD2. The CDR3 spans 13 residues. The germline gives CDR1 MDHEN, CDR2 SYDVKM. V shed 5 bases and J 4 bases; nucleotides not matched to a gene: 2. The CDR3: CASSTLAGETQYF. CDR3 DNA: TGTGCCAGCAGTACACTAGCGGGAGAGACCCAGTACTTC.

This clone was observed a handful of times. The J gene is TRBJ2-5, the V gene TRBV11-2; possibly TRBD1 for D (5 bases). The germline V gene encodes CDR1 SGHAT and CDR2 FQNNGV. The CDR3 loop spans 16 amino acids. With 1 base removed from V and 1 base from J, the gap between germline ends came to 13 bases. This chain's CDR3 is CASSLAGSASQETQYF. The CDR3 nucleotides are TGTGCCAGCAGCTTAGCAGGGTCGGCTAGCCAAGAGACCCAGTACTTC.